The T cell receptor beta chain under discussion was sequenced for a study of regulatory T cells in long-lasting Graves disease. In building TCR beta libraries, iRepertoire HTBI primers were used together with Arm-PCR of CDR3 regions. TCRdb re-called the multiplex PCR reads through MiXCR, storing one row per CDR3 protein. The table shows under 500,000 distinct CDR3 sequences, with roughly 15% occurring only once. Specified time point: newly diagnosed GD, antithyroid drugs for less than 3 months. Generation of the TCR library employed RNA extracted from PBMCs. Germline V gene lookup returns CDR1 MDHEN and CDR2 SYDVKM. The CDR3 is 13 residues long. V shed 7 bases and J shed 13 bases, with 22 bases lying between them. A remark on this clonotype: A much larger clone sits a single nucleotide away, making a read error possible.

The data were also submitted as part of a second study, on T cells in Graves' hyperthyroidism and ophthalmopathy. Turning to that study: Aged 18 to 65, the patients had hyperthyroidism that was newly diagnosed and had lasted under 2 months.

The receptor was derived from a woman aged 25 to 45 with Graves disease. J is TRBJ1-1 and V is TRBV28; D remains ambiguous. Source: peripheral blood mononuclear cells (PBMCs), taken at new diagnosis, from a patient treated with antithyroid drugs. The CDR3 bases are TGTGCCAGCACCATAACCCCTCACAGTTGGGTTTTCTTT. It specifies CASTITPHSWVFF. The entire variable domain, with the rest obtained from reference TRBV28 and TRBJ1-1, is as follows: DVKVTQSSRYLVKRTGEKVFLECVQDMDHENMFWYRQDPGLGLRLIYFSYDVKMKEKGDIPEGYSVSREKKERFSLILESASTNQTSMYLCASTITPHSWVFFGQGTRLTVV.